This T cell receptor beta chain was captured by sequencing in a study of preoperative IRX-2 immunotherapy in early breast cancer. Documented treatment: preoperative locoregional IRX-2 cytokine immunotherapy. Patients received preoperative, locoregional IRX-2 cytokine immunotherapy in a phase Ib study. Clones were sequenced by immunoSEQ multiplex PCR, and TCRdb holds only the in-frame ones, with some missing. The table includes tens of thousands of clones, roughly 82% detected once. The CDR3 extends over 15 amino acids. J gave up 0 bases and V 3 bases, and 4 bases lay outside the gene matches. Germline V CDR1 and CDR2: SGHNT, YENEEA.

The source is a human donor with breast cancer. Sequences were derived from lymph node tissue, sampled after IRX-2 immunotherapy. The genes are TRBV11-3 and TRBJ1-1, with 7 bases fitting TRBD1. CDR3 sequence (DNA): TGTGCCAGCAGCTTTGGACAGGCCATGAACACTGAAGCTTTCTTT. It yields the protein CASSFGQAMNTEAFF.